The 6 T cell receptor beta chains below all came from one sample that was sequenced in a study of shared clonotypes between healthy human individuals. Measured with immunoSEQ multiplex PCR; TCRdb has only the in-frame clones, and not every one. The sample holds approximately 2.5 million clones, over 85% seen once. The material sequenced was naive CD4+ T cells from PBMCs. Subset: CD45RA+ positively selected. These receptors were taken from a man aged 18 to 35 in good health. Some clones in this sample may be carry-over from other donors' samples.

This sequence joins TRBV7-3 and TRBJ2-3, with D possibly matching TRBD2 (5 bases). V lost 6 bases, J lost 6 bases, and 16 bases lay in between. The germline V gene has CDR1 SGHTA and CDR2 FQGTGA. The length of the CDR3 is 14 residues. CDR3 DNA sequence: TGTGCCAGCAGGTCCGGTCGAGGGCGGGATACGCAGTATTTT. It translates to CASRSGRGRDTQYF.

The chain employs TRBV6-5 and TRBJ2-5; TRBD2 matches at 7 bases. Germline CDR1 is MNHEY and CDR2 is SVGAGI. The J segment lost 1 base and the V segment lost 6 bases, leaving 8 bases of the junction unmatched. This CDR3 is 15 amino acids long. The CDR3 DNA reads TGTGCCAGCAGCTCCAGCGGGACGCGCCAAGAGACCCAGTACTTC. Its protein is CASSSSGTRQETQYF.

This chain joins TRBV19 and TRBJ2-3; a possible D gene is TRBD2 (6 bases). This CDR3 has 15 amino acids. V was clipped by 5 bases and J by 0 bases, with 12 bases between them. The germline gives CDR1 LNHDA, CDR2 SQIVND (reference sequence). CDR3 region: CASSVGGPSTDTQYF. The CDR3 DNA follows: TGTGCCAGTAGTGTAGGAGGGCCGAGCACAGATACGCAGTATTTT. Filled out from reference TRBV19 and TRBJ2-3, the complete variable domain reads DGGITQSPKYLFRKEGQNVTLSCEQNLNHDAMYWYRQDPGQGLRLIYYSQIVNDFQKGDIAEGYSVSREKKESFPLTVTSAQKNPTAFYLCASSVGGPSTDTQYFGPGTRLTVL.

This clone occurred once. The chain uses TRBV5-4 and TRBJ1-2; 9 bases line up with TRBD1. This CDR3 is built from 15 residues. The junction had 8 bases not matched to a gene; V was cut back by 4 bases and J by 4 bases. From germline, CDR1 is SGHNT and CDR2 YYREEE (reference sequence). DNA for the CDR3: TGTGCCAGCAGCCCGGACAGGGGCCCTCTCTATGGCTACACCTTC. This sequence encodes CASSPDRGPLYGYTF.

The CDR3 DNA is TGTGCCAGCTCACTTAATCGACAGGGGAACACCGGGGAGCTGTTTTTT. This translates into CASSLNRQGNTGELFF. The rearrangement joins TRBV18 to TRBJ2-2, with 7 bases identical to TRBD1. Germline assignment: CDR1 KGHSH and CDR2 LQKENI. The CDR3 loop spans 16 amino acids. The J segment lost 1 base and the V segment lost 4 bases, leaving 6 bases of the junction unmatched.

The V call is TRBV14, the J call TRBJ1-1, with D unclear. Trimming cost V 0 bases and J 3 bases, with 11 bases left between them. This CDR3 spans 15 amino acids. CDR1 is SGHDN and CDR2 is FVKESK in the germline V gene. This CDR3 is CASSQDRFGDTEAFF. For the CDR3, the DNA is TGTGCCAGCAGCCAAGATAGATTTGGGGACACTGAAGCTTTCTTT.